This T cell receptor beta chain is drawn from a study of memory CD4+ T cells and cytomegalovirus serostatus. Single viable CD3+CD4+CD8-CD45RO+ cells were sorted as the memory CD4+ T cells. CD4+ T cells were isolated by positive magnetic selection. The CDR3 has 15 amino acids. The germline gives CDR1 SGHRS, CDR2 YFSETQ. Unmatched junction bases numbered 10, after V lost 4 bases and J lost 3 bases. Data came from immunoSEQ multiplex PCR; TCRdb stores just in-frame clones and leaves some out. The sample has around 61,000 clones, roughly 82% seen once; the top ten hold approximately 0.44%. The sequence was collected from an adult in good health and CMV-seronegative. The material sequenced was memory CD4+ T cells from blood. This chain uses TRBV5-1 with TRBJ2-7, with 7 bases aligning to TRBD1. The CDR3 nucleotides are TGCGCCAGCAGCGACTTGGACAGGCGAAACTACGAGCAGTACTTC. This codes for CASSDLDRRNYEQYF.